These T cell receptor beta chains were read from a single sample in a study of blood T cell repertoires in COVID-19. Only in-frame clones appear in the TCRdb table, and some are missing; sequencing was by immunoSEQ multiplex PCR. The sample lists about 200,000 clones; 70% to 90% were seen once. Sequencing used peripheral blood. Receptors originate from a man aged 40-55 years with acute or convalescent COVID-19. Both conserved end residues are part of each CDR3. The D gene is left open where the match is weak. Rows may omit the clone size; those that give it use once, few, many or a size class.

clone size	D gene	V gene	J gene	CDR3 DNA	CDR3 protein
NA	NA	TRBV18	TRBJ2-7	TGTGCCAGCTCACCACAAGACCCTAGCTCCTACGAGCAGTACTTC	CASSPQDPSSYEQYF
NA	NA	TRBV7-6	TRBJ1-2	TGTGCCAGCAGCTTAGAACCGGGGATTAACTATGGCTACACCTTC	CASSLEPGINYGYTF
few	NA	TRBV4-1	TRBJ1-6	TGCGCCAGCAGCCTTCAAGGGGGGGGGAGTTCACCCCTCCACTTT	CASSLQGGGSSPLHF
NA	NA	TRBV7-8	TRBJ1-1	TGTGCCAGCAGCTTAGTCCTGGGAGCGAGCACTGAAGCTTTCTTT	CASSLVLGASTEAFF
NA	NA	TRBV12-3/TRBV12-4	TRBJ2-7	TGTGCCAGCACATCGGACTCGGGGGAGCAGTACTTC	CASTSDSGEQYF
NA	NA	TRBV18	TRBJ2-5	TGTGCCAGCTCATCCACAGGAGCGGGAGAGACCCAGTACTTC	CASSSTGAGETQYF
NA	NA	TRBV18	TRBJ2-3	TGTGCCAGCCACCGTGGGCTTCCTTCCACAGATACGCAGTATTTT	CASHRGLPSTDTQYF
NA	TRBD1	TRBV7-8	TRBJ2-5	TGTGCCAGCCTTCGACAGGGGAGGCAAGAGACCCAGTACTTC	CASLRQGRQETQYF
NA	TRBD1	TRBV29-1	TRBJ2-5	TGCAGCGTTGTCAGGGGGCGCTCGGAGACCCAGTACTTC	CSVVRGRSETQYF
NA	TRBD2	TRBV7-8	TRBJ2-3	TGTGCCAGCAGCCCCCCGGTGGGGCTAGCGGGGGCTAGCACAGATACGCAGTATTTT	CASSPPVGLAGASTDTQYF
NA	TRBD1	TRBV10-3	TRBJ1-5	TGTGCCACCGGAGGACAGGATGGCAATCAGCCCCAGCATTTT	CATGGQDGNQPQHF
NA	NA	TRBV6-5	TRBJ1-6	TGTGCCAGCAGTTACTCGCGGGGTGGTACGAATTCACCCCTCCACTTT	CASSYSRGGTNSPLHF
NA	TRBD2	TRBV24-1	TRBJ2-7	TGTGCCACCAGTGATGCCGGGGGGGCCAACGAGCAGTACTTC	CATSDAGGANEQYF
few	NA	TRBV9	TRBJ2-7	TGTGCCAGCAGCGTCACCCCAGGGAAGGAGCAGTACTTC	CASSVTPGKEQYF
many	TRBD1	TRBV7-9	TRBJ1-5	TGTGCCAGCAGTCCCACAGGGGACTGGAGCAATCAGCCCCAGCATTTT	CASSPTGDWSNQPQHF
NA	NA	TRBV6-6	TRBJ2-3	TGTGCCAGCGACGGGGGGACAGGTTTAACAGATACGCAGTATTTT	CASDGGTGLTDTQYF